The 31 T cell receptor beta chains reported below all come from one sample, sequenced in a study of HIV-infected patients and healthy controls (dated by TCRdb to between 2014 and 2016). Library preparation used 5' RACE. Sequenced on an Illumina MiSeq. SuperScript III was used to reverse transcribe 500 ng RNA with primers targeting the alpha and beta constant regions. Separate alpha and beta chain libraries were generated by chain-specific third strand synthesis with multiplexing indices. TCRdb took the public reads, trimmed them with fastp at Q25, ran MiXCR for clone calling and kept in-frame beta chains. Records with the same CDR3 protein are collapsed into one entry carrying the most frequent genes and DNA. Across this sample there are some 6,000 distinct CDR3 sequences, with 7% to 10% seen only once. In total, the top ten clones hold just under 20% of the sample. Whole blood was used without fractionating the cells, so the repertoire represented all peripheral T cells without sorting.

The source was blood, collected before antiretroviral therapy. The source is an adult with HIV infection.

This clonotype is judged medium-sized. DNA for the CDR3: TGCGCCAGCAGCCTGGAGGGAAATGAGCAGTTCTTC. Encoded protein: CASSLEGNEQFF. The chain uses TRBV4-1 and TRBJ2-1; D might be TRBD2 (6 bases). CDR1 is MGHRA, CDR2 YSYEKL, per germline. V lost 4 bases and J lost 7, with 8 bases in between. The CDR3 consists of 12 residues.

This clonotype was seen many times. The chain links TRBV20-1 to TRBJ2-5; 9 bases are a match to TRBD1. J was trimmed by 7 bases and V by 5 bases; bases with no gene match: 5. CDR3 size: 12 residues. Germline lookup yields CDR1 DFQATT and CDR2 SNEGSKA (reference sequence). CDR3 loop: CSAGQGRGTQYF. DNA of the CDR3: TGCAGTGCTGGACAGGGGAGAGGGACCCAGTACTTC.

Within the sample, this clonotype is medium-sized. The V call is TRBV20-1, the J call TRBJ1-1; D is uncertain. Germline loops: CDR1 DFQATT, CDR2 SNEGSKA (reference sequence). The CDR3 is made up of 11 amino acids. V was cut by 1 base and J by 5 bases, with 5 bases left in between. The CDR3: CSARVGTEAFF. The CDR3, as DNA: TGCAGTGCTAGAGTGGGGACTGAAGCTTTCTTT.

V and J are TRBV7-3 and TRBJ2-3; TRBD2 agrees at 9 bases. This CDR3 comprises 15 residues. The V and J ends lost 5 bases and 2 bases, in that order; junction bases with no gene match: 5. From germline, CDR1 is SGHTA and CDR2 FQGTGA. CDR3: CASSPAGGATDTQYF. CDR3 DNA sequence: TGTGCCAGCAGCCCGGCGGGGGGGGCCACAGATACGCAGTATTTT.

The chain joins TRBV7-9 to TRBJ2-7; 13 bases match TRBD2. V lost 4 bases, J lost 2 bases, and 5 bases stayed unmatched. Looked up from germline, CDR1 is SEHNR and CDR2 is FQNEAQ (reference sequence). The CDR3 loop spans 16 amino acids. DNA for the CDR3: TGTGCCAGCAGCTCTGGGACTAGCGGGGTCCCCTACGAGCAGTACTTC. Translated, it gives CASSSGTSGVPYEQYF. Full variable domain (rest looked up from reference TRBV7-9 and TRBJ2-7): DTGVSQNPRHKITKRGQNVTFRCDPISEHNRLYWYRQTLGQGPEFLTYFQNEAQLEKSRLLSDRFSAERPKGSFSTLEIQRTEQGDSAMYLCASSSGTSGVPYEQYFGPGTRLTVT.

This clonotype ranks as medium-sized. The V and J genes are TRBV20-1 and TRBJ2-5, with TRBD2 matching over 11 bases. Trimming removed 6 bases from V and 4 bases from J; junction bases left unmatched: 7. The CDR3 covers 14 residues. Germline-derived CDR1 and CDR2 are DFQATT and SNEGSKA (reference sequence). The CDR3 here is CSANLAGGSETQYF. For the CDR3, the DNA is TGCAGTGCGAACCTAGCGGGGGGCTCAGAGACCCAGTACTTC.

By proportion, this clonotype is medium-sized. The rearrangement joins TRBV12-3 or TRBV12-4 to TRBJ2-3; 7 nucleotides align to TRBD2. The CDR3 totals 17 residues. After removal of 3 bases from V and 3 bases from J, the junction contained 12 bases not matched to a gene. The CDR3 sequence: CASSFWAGDPTTDTQYF. The CDR3 DNA reads TGTGCCAGCAGTTTTTGGGCGGGGGACCCCACTACAGATACGCAGTATTTT.

This clonotype was seen at least ten times. The V call is TRBV18, the J call TRBJ2-2; D is undetermined. V was pared by 6 bases and J by 5 bases, with 13 bases between. This CDR3 region has 14 residues. Germline V gives CDR1 KGHSH, CDR2 LQKENI. The CDR3 sequence: CASSRGAGTGELFF. CDR3 bases: TGTGCCAGCTCCCGAGGCGCAGGAACCGGGGAGCTGTTTTTT. Full variable domain (missing parts from reference TRBV18 and TRBJ2-2): NAGVMQNPRHLVRRRGQEARLRCSPMKGHSHVYWYRQLPEEGLKFMVYLQKENIIDESGMPKERFSAEFPKEGPSILRIQQVVRGDSAAYFCASSRGAGTGELFFGEGSRLTVL.

This clonotype was seen a few times. The rearrangement uses TRBV19 and TRBJ1-1; D call uncertain. The length of the CDR3 is 14 residues. V shed 6 bases and J shed 1 base, with 12 bases lying between them. The germline V gene has CDR1 LNHDA and CDR2 SQIVND (reference sequence). Here the CDR3 reads CASSLALGNTEAFF. The CDR3 DNA reads as TGTGCCAGTAGCCTTGCCTTGGGGAACACTGAAGCTTTCTTT.

This sequence joins TRBV12-3 or TRBV12-4 and TRBJ2-3, with 10 bases lining up with TRBD2. The V and J ends lost 4 bases and 6 bases, in that order; junction bases with no gene match: 4. This CDR3 region has 14 residues. The CDR3 here is CASSSSGSPDTQYF. The DNA of the CDR3 is TGTGCCAGCAGTTCTAGCGGGAGTCCCGATACGCAGTATTTT.

A few counts support this clonotype. The chain employs TRBV27 and TRBJ1-1, with no clear D. Germline V lookup: CDR1 MNHEY, CDR2 SMNVEV (reference sequence). The CDR3 is 13 residues long. V was clipped by 5 bases and J by 4 bases, with 11 bases between them. CDR3 DNA sequence: TGTGCCAGCAGTCTCCCTGAAGGCACTGAAGCTTTCTTT. Encoded protein: CASSLPEGTEAFF.

This chain links TRBV9 with TRBJ2-3; no clear D gene. Between the trimmed V and J ends, which lost 4 bases and 3 bases, there was a span of 18 bases. There are 16 residues in the CDR3. Germline lookup yields CDR1 SGDLS and CDR2 YYNGEE. The CDR3 sequence is CASSPSGSHATDTQYF. The CDR3 DNA sequence: TGTGCCAGCAGCCCGAGTGGTAGCCACGCAACAGATACGCAGTATTTT. The full variable domain, completed using reference TRBV9 and TRBJ2-3, is DSGVTQTPKHLITATGQRVTLRCSPRSGDLSVYWYQQSLDQGLQFLIQYYNGEERAKGNILERFSAQQFPDLHSELNLSSLELGDSALYFCASSPSGSHATDTQYFGPGTRLTVL.

This clonotype is labeled as medium-sized (0.01 to 0.1%). V and J are TRBV6-4 and TRBJ2-3; 9 bases are a match to TRBD1. The CDR3 covers 13 residues. Per germline, CDR1 MRHNA and CDR2 SNTAGT. V dropped 6 bases and J dropped 4; count of bases not matched to a gene: 2. The CDR3 bases are TGTGCCAGCAGCCGGGACAGGGCAGATACGCAGTATTTT. It translates to CASSRDRADTQYF.

By sample fraction, this clonotype is medium-sized (0.01 to 0.1%). V usage is TRBV7-9 and J usage is TRBJ2-5; TRBD2 aligns across 9 bases. The CDR3 loop spans 13 amino acids. After removal of 7 bases from V and 3 bases from J, the junction contained 3 bases not matched to a gene. Germline CDR1 and CDR2: SEHNR and FQNEAQ (reference sequence). The CDR3 region has the DNA TGTGCCAGCACCGTAGCGGGAGAAGAGACCCAGTACTTC. Amino acids: CASTVAGEETQYF. The full variable domain, its missing parts supplied by reference TRBV7-9 and TRBJ2-5, is DTGVSQNPRHKITKRGQNVTFRCDPISEHNRLYWYRQTLGQGPEFLTYFQNEAQLEKSRLLSDRFSAERPKGSFSTLEIQRTEQGDSAMYLCASTVAGEETQYFGPGTRLLVL.

This clonotype was seen a few times. The CDR3 coding sequence is TGTGCCAGCAGCAAATTTCCGGGACAGCTTTCGAGGGAGACCCAGTACTTC. This codes for CASSKFPGQLSRETQYF. This chain joins TRBV5-4 and TRBJ2-5, with 7 bases identical to TRBD1. The CDR3 extends over 17 amino acids. Trimming removed 4 bases from V and 5 bases from J; junction bases left unmatched: 17. CDR1 SGHNT and CDR2 YYREEE come from the germline V gene (reference sequence).

By frequency in the sample, this clonotype is medium-sized (0.01 to 0.1%). The chain joins TRBV19 to TRBJ2-6; D may be TRBD1 (5 bases). Germline values: CDR1 LNHDA, CDR2 SQIVND (reference sequence). Trimming stripped 5 bases from V and 0 bases from J, with 8 bases between. The CDR3 spans 15 residues. CDR3 nucleotides: TGTGCCAGTAGTCCTACAGGCTCTGGGGCCAACGTCCTGACTTTC. It codes for CASSPTGSGANVLTF.

This clonotype has just a few counts. The V gene is TRBV6-5, the J gene TRBJ2-1, with TRBD1 identical over 7 bases. The CDR3 covers 15 residues. Germline CDR1 MNHEY, CDR2 SVGAGI. V trimming: 4 bases; J trimming: 8 bases; junction bases outside the gene matches: 11. CDR3 in amino acids: CASSFLRSRGYEQFF. The CDR3 DNA sequence: TGTGCCAGCAGTTTCCTACGTTCCAGGGGGTATGAGCAGTTCTTC.

By sample share, this clonotype is medium-sized. The V gene is TRBV15, the J gene TRBJ1-4; 10 positions agree with TRBD1. CDR1 is LNHNV, CDR2 YYDKDF, per germline (reference sequence). The CDR3 is 16 residues long. Unmatched junction bases numbered 4, after V lost 6 bases and J lost 0 bases. CDR3 sequence reads: CATSPGTGATNEKLFF. The CDR3 region has the DNA TGTGCCACCAGTCCCGGGACAGGGGCAACTAATGAAAAACTGTTTTTT.

This clonotype was recorded many times. The V gene is TRBV9, the J gene TRBJ2-3; 7 bases fit TRBD2. The germline gives CDR1 SGDLS, CDR2 YYNGEE. The CDR3 has 15 residues. V was clipped by 6 bases and J by 4 bases; unmatched bases: 11. CDR3 sequence (DNA): TGTGCCAGCACCCTCAGCGCGGGGGACTCAGATACGCAGTATTTT. Protein: CASTLSAGDSDTQYF.

This clonotype was observed at least ten times. The V call is TRBV7-6, the J call TRBJ2-3, with D possibly being TRBD1 or TRBD2 (5 bases each). This CDR3 contains 13 residues. Trimming left V 0 bases short and J 7 bases short, with 8 bases between. The V gene's germline CDR1 is SGHVS and CDR2 FNYEAQ. The CDR3 here is CASSLAGVNTQYF. CDR3 DNA: TGTGCCAGCAGCTTAGCGGGGGTGAATACGCAGTATTTT. The complete variable domain, with remaining parts taken from reference TRBV7-6 and TRBJ2-3, reads GAGVSQSPRYKVTKRGQDVALRCDPISGHVSLYWYRQALGQGPEFLTYFNYEAQQDKSGLPNDRFSAERPEGSISTLTIQRTEQRDSAMYRCASSLAGVNTQYFGPGTRLTVL.

In its sample, this clonotype ranks as large. The genes are TRBV2 and TRBJ1-5; D possibly corresponds to TRBD1 (5 bases). V was pared by 1 base and J by 3 bases, with 10 bases between. The germline gives CDR1 SNHLY, CDR2 FYNNEI. The CDR3 runs to 15 residues. The CDR3 nucleotides are TGTGCCAGCAGTGAAGAGGTGGGGACCAATCAGCCCCAGCATTTT. This translates into CASSEEVGTNQPQHF. The full variable domain, in which reference TRBV2 and TRBJ1-5 provide the parts outside the CDR3, is EPEVTQTPSHQVTQMGQEVILRCVPISNHLYFYWYRQILGQKVEFLVSFYNNEISEKSEIFDDQFSVERPDGSNFTLKIRSTKLEDSAMYFCASSEEVGTNQPQHFGDGTRLSIL.

Ten or more counts support this clonotype. This chain joins TRBV6-6 and TRBJ2-5; 10 nucleotides line up with TRBD2. J gave up 4 bases and V 6 bases, and 8 bases lay outside the gene matches. Germline loops: CDR1 MNHNY, CDR2 SVGAGI (reference sequence). The CDR3 covers 15 residues. This CDR3 is CASRIAGGSSETQYF. CDR3 nucleotide sequence: TGTGCCAGCAGGATAGCGGGAGGTTCATCAGAGACCCAGTACTTC.

This chain links TRBV5-6 with TRBJ2-5; 13 bases fit TRBD2. Looked up from germline, CDR1 is SGHDT and CDR2 is YYEEEE. CDR3 length: 17 amino acids. V shed 0 bases, J shed 4 bases, and the junction held 6 bases outside the gene matches. The CDR3 bases are TGTGCCAGCAGCTTGGATGGGACTAGCGGGGTCCGAGAGACCCAGTACTTC. As protein: CASSLDGTSGVRETQYF.

This clonotype showed up many times. The chain employs TRBV7-8 and TRBJ2-5, with a possible D match to TRBD2 (5 bases). Germline V gene data show CDR1 as SGHVS and CDR2 as FQNEAQ. The CDR3 runs to 13 residues. Trimming removed 8 bases at V and 5 bases at J, with 15 bases between. DNA for the CDR3: TGTGCCAGCGTCCAGGACTTAAGGGAGACCCAGTACTTC. Its protein product is CASVQDLRETQYF.

This clonotype was seen at least ten times. The CDR3 spells CASSTTSRDGYTF. Written as DNA, the CDR3 is TGCGCCAGCAGCACGACAAGCAGGGACGGCTACACCTTC. The J gene is TRBJ1-2, the V gene TRBV5-1; possible D gene TRBD1, 5 bases. The CDR3 contains 13 residues. V lost 4 bases, J lost 8 bases, and 15 bases lay in between. The germline gives CDR1 SGHRS, CDR2 YFSETQ.

By sample fraction, this clonotype is medium-sized (0.01 to 0.1%). The J gene is TRBJ2-7, the V gene TRBV30; D possibly corresponds to TRBD1 (5 bases). CDR1 is GTSNPN, CDR2 SVGIG, per germline (reference sequence). The CDR3 runs 13 residues. V shed 0 bases and J shed 3 bases, with 9 bases lying between them. DNA for the CDR3: TGTGCCTGGAGTGTCGGACATGGCTACGAGCAGTACTTC. Its protein is CAWSVGHGYEQYF.

Within the sample, this clonotype is medium-sized. The gene calls are TRBV27 and TRBJ2-5; D gene uncertain. This CDR3 contains 14 residues. With 5 bases removed from V and 7 bases from J, the gap between germline ends came to 17 bases. In germline, CDR1 is MNHEY, CDR2 SMNVEV (reference sequence). The chain's CDR3 is CASSPSLLLGTQYF. The CDR3 coding sequence is TGTGCCAGCAGTCCCTCTCTTCTCCTCGGGACCCAGTACTTC.

This clonotype was picked up many times. The genes are TRBV5-1 and TRBJ2-1, with 13 bases identical to TRBD2. In germline, CDR1 is SGHRS, CDR2 YFSETQ. This CDR3 is built from 15 residues. J lost 6 bases, V lost 4 bases, and 4 bases had no gene match. The CDR3 DNA sequence: TGCGCCAGCAGCCCCGGACTAGCGGGAGTCAATGAGCAGTTCTTC. Its translation is CASSPGLAGVNEQFF.

This clonotype has more than one count but fewer than ten. The V call is TRBV7-8, the J call TRBJ2-1; 13 positions agree with TRBD2. Germline V gene sequence: CDR1 SGHVS, CDR2 FQNEAQ. The CDR3 is 17 residues long. V shed 5 bases and J 7 bases; nucleotides not matched to a gene: 11. CDR3 sequence reads: CASSNQLAGGPGNEQFF. The CDR3 coding sequence is TGTGCCAGCAGCAACCAACTAGCGGGAGGGCCGGGAAATGAGCAGTTCTTC.

This clonotype is deemed medium-sized (0.01 to 0.1%). V usage is TRBV6-1 and J usage is TRBJ2-5; the match to TRBD1 covers 7 bases. Germline CDR1 and CDR2: MNHNS and SASEGT. After removal of 7 bases from V and 8 bases from J, the junction contained 19 bases not matched to a gene. The CDR3 is made up of 16 amino acids. The CDR3 nucleotides are TGTGCCAGCAACGTTGAAGGGATACGGGACAGAATCACCCAGTACTTC. It codes for CASNVEGIRDRITQYF.

This chain connects TRBV10-3 to TRBJ2-7; maybe TRBD2 (6 bases). The ends were cut back, 6 bases at V and 3 bases at J, with 18 bases in the middle. CDR1 ENHRY and CDR2 SYGVKD come from the germline V gene. This CDR3 contains 15 residues. The CDR3 protein is CAISSRDFGFYEQYF. CDR3 coding DNA: TGTGCCATCAGCAGCCGGGACTTCGGATTCTACGAGCAGTACTTC.